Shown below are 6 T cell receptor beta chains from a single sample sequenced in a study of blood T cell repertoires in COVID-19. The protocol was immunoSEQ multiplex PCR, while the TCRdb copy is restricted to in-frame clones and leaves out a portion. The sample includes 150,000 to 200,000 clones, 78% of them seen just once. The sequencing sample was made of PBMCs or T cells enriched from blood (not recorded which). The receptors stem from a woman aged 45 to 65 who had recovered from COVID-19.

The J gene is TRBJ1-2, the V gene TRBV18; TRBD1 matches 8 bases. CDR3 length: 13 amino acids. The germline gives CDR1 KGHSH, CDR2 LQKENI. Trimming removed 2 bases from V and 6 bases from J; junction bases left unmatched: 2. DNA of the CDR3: TGTGCCAGCTCACCAGACAGGGGAAATGGCTACACCTTC. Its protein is CASSPDRGNGYTF.

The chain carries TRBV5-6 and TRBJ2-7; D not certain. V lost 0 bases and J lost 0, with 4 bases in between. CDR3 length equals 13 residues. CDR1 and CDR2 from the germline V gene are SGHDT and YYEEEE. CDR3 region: CASSLAGSYEQYF. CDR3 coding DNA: TGTGCCAGCAGCTTGGCAGGCTCCTACGAGCAGTACTTC. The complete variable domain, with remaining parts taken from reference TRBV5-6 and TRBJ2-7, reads DAGVTQSPTHLIKTRGQQVTLRCSPKSGHDTVSWYQQALGQGPQFIFQYYEEEERQRGNFPDRFSGHQFPNYSSELNVNALLLGDSALYLCASSLAGSYEQYFGPGTRLTVT.

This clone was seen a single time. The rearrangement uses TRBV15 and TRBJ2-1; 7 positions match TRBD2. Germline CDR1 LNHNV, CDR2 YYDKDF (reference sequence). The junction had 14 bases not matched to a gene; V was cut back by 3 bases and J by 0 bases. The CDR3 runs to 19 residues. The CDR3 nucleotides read TGTGCCACCAGCAGGCAATCCTCCCCTAGCGGTCGCTCCTACAATGAGCAGTTCTTC. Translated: CATSRQSSPSGRSYNEQFF.

DNA for the CDR3: TGTGCCAGCAGCGTTGTGGAGGTCTCCTACAATGAGCAGTTCTTC. It yields the protein CASSVVEVSYNEQFF. The chain links TRBV5-5 to TRBJ2-1; a possible D gene is TRBD2 (5 bases). The V end was cut by 4 bases, the J end by 0 bases, with 11 bases between. The CDR3 is 15 amino acids. Germline V gives CDR1 SGHKS, CDR2 YYEKEE (reference sequence). Drawing the rest from reference TRBV5-5 and TRBJ2-1, the complete variable domain is DAGVTQSPTHLIKTRGQQVTLRCSPISGHKSVSWYQQVLGQGPQFIFQYYEKEERGRGNFPDRFSARQFPNYSSELNVNALLLGDSALYLCASSVVEVSYNEQFFGPGTRLTVL.

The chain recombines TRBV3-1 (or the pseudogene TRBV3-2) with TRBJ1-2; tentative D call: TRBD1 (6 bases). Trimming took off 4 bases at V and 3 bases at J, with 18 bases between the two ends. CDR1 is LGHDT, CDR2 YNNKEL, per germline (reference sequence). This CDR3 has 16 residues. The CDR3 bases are TGTGCCAGCAGCCCAAGGGGACATTCTCCGCACTATGGCTACACCTTC. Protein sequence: CASSPRGHSPHYGYTF.

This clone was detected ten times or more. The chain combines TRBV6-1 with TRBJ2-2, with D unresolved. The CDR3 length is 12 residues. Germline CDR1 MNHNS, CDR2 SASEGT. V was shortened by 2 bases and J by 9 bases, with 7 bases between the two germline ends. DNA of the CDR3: TGTGCCAGCAGTGAATACACAAGGGAGCTGTTTTTT. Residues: CASSEYTRELFF.